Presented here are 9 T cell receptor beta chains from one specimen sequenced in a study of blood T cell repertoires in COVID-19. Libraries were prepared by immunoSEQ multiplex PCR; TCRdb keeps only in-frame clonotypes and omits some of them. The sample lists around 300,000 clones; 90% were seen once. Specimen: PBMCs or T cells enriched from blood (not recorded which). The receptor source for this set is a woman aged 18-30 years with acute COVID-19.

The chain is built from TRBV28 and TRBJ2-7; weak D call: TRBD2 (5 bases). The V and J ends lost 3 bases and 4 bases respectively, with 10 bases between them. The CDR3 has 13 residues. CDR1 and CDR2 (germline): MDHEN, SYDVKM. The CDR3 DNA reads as TGTGCCAGCAGTTTTTCGGGGTCTTACGAGCAGTACTTC. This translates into CASSFSGSYEQYF.

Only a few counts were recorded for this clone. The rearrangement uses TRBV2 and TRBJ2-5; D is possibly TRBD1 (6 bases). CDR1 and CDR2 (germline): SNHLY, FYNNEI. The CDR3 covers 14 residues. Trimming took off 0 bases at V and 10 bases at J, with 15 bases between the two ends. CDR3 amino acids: CASSEAPYGQRQYF. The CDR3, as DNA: TGTGCCAGCAGTGAAGCTCCCTACGGACAGCGCCAGTACTTC.

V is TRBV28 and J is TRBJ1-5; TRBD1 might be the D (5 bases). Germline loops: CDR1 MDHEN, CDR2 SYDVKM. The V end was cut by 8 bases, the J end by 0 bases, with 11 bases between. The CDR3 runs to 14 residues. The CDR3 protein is CASVQGYSNQPQHF. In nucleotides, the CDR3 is TGTGCCAGCGTTCAGGGTTATAGCAATCAGCCCCAGCATTTT. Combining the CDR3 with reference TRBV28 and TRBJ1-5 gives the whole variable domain DVKVTQSSRYLVKRTGEKVFLECVQDMDHENMFWYRQDPGLGLRLIYFSYDVKMKEKGDIPEGYSVSREKKERFSLILESASTNQTSMYLCASVQGYSNQPQHFGDGTRLSIL.

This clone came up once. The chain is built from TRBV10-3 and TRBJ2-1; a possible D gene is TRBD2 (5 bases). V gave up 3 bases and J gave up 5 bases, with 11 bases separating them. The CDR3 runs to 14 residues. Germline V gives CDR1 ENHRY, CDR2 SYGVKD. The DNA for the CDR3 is TGTGCCATCAGTGATGAGGGCCCGGACAATGAGCAGTTCTTC. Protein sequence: CAISDEGPDNEQFF.

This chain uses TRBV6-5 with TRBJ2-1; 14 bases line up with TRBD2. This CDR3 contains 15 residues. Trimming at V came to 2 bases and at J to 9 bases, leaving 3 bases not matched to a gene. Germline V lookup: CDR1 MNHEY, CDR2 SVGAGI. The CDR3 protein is CASSYGTSGSREQFF. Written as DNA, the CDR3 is TGTGCCAGCAGTTACGGGACTAGCGGGAGCCGTGAGCAGTTCTTC.

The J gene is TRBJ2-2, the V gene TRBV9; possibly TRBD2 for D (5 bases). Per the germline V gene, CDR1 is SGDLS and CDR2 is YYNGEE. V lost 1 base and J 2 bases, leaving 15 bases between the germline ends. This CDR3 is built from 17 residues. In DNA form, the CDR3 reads TGTGCCAGCAGCGTAACTAATAAAGGAGGCAACACCGGGGAGCTGTTTTTT. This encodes CASSVTNKGGNTGELFF.

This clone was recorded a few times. The CDR3 spells CSVADNEQFF. In nucleotides, the CDR3 is TGCAGCGTTGCTGACAATGAGCAGTTCTTC. The rearrangement uses TRBV29-1 and TRBJ2-1; D unclear. Germline V lookup: CDR1 SQVTM, CDR2 ANQGSEA. This CDR3 is 10 amino acids long. The germline V and J ends were trimmed by 4 bases and 5 bases, with 3 bases remaining between them.

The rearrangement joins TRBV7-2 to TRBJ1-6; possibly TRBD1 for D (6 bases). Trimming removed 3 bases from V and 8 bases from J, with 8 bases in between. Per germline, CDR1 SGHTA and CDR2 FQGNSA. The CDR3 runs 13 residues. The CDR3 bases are TGTGCCAGCAGCTTCCGGACAGATTCACCCCTCCACTTT. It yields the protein CASSFRTDSPLHF.

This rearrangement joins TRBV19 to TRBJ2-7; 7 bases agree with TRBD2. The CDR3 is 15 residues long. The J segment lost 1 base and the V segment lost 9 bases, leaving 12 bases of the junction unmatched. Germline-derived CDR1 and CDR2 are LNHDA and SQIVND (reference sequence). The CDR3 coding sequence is TGTGCCAGACCGCCGACTAGCCCGAATTCCTACGAGCAGTACTTC. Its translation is CARPPTSPNSYEQYF.